The 6 T cell receptor beta chains listed next were all sequenced from one sample in a study of graft-versus-host responses after intestinal transplantation. Data came from immunoSEQ multiplex PCR; TCRdb stores just in-frame clones and leaves some out. Among 65,000 to 100,000 clones listed, under 95% were seen once. No antigen is known for these receptors. Specimen: unstimulated CD8+ T cells sorted from spleen or lymph node cells, collected before transplant. These TCRs come from a human donor who was the organ donor for an intestinal transplant.

This chain connects TRBV13 to TRBJ2-5; D gene uncertain. Germline V gene sequence: CDR1 PRHDT, CDR2 FYEKMQ (reference sequence). This CDR3 has 12 amino acids. V lost 0 bases and J lost 5, with 4 bases in between. The CDR3 sequence is CASSLGFETQYF. CDR3 coding DNA: TGTGCCAGCAGCTTAGGCTTCGAGACCCAGTACTTC.

The chain recombines TRBV5-1 with TRBJ2-4, with TRBD1 matching over 9 bases. CDR1 and CDR2 (germline): SGHRS, YFSETQ. The CDR3 extends over 14 amino acids. With V trimmed by 4 bases and J by 5 bases, 4 bases remained unmatched. CDR3 in DNA: TGCGCCAGCAGCGGGTGGACAGGGGAAAACATTCAGTACTTC. The encoded protein is CASSGWTGENIQYF.

This chain uses TRBV10-3 with TRBJ2-5; TRBD2 matches 10 bases. CDR3 length: 15 amino acids. Germline lookup yields CDR1 ENHRY and CDR2 SYGVKD. The V segment lost 5 bases and the J segment 5 bases; nucleotides outside the gene matches: 8. CDR3 in amino acids: CAISPSGGASETQYF. The CDR3 nucleotides are TGTGCCATCAGTCCCAGCGGGGGGGCGTCGGAGACCCAGTACTTC.

The chain is built from TRBV9 and TRBJ2-5, with 15 bases lining up with TRBD2. With 4 bases clipped from V and 2 bases from J, the junction kept 9 bases outside the gene matches. Germline loops: CDR1 SGDLS, CDR2 YYNGEE. The CDR3 length is 18 residues. In nucleotides, the CDR3 is TGTGCCAGCAGCCCCGGACTAGCGGGGGGGCAAGGGCAAGAGACCCAGTACTTC. This gives the protein CASSPGLAGGQGQETQYF.

This chain links TRBV27 with TRBJ2-3; D unresolved. V dropped 2 bases and J dropped 3 bases, with 15 bases sitting between them. Germline V lookup: CDR1 MNHEY, CDR2 SMNVEV (reference sequence). CDR3 length: 16 residues. The CDR3 region is CASSLLRVGGTDTQYF. Written as DNA, the CDR3 is TGTGCCAGCAGTTTACTTCGGGTGGGTGGGACAGATACGCAGTATTTT.

V and J are TRBV11-2 and TRBJ1-6, with a weak D call TRBD1 (5 bases). Between the trimmed V and J ends, which lost 3 bases and 1 base, there was a span of 10 bases. The CDR3 has 16 amino acids. Germline V CDR1 and CDR2: SGHAT, FQNNGV. Here the CDR3 DNA reads TGTGCCAGCAGCTTCTGGGGGAGGTCCTATAATTCACCCCTCCACTTT. Its protein product is CASSFWGRSYNSPLHF. The variable domain in full, completed from reference TRBV11-2 and TRBJ1-6, reads EAGVAQSPRYKIIEKRQSVAFWCNPISGHATLYWYQQILGQGPKLLIQFQNNGVVDDSQLPKDRFSAERLKGVDSTLKIQPAKLEDSAVYLCASSFWGRSYNSPLHFGNGTRLTVT.